The clone carrying this T cell receptor beta chain was observed a single time. The antigen remains unidentified. TCR beta VDJ and CDR3 were profiled, and genomic DNA was the template. TCRdb recomputed calls from the reads with MiXCR, one row per CDR3 protein. The sample lists 350,000 to 450,000 distinct CDR3 sequences; 60% to 80% were seen once. CDR3 length: 16 amino acids. Per germline, CDR1 DFQATT and CDR2 SNEGSKA (reference sequence). The V and J ends lost 3 bases and 3 bases, in that order; junction bases with no gene match: 8. The sample comes from a study of CD8+CD57+ T cells in acquired aplastic anemia. On the study more broadly: On average, sorted CD4+ and CD8+ cells gave 3.2 ug of DNA. Around 11 million reads, on average, were obtained for CD4+ cells from healthy donors. General study results and limits: Patients shared around 30 CD8+ CDR3 sequences with controls. Patients and controls had CD8+ Simpson's diversity values that were not significantly distinct.

Material: sorted CD4+, CD8+, or CD8+CD57+ T cells (not recorded which) from PBMCs. This TCR was recovered from a human donor in good health, serving as a control. This chain uses TRBV20-1 with TRBJ2-5; 12 bases match TRBD1. Written as DNA, the CDR3 is TGCAGTGCTAGTAAACCGGGACAGGGGGCAGAAGAGACCCAGTACTTC. This encodes CSASKPGQGAEETQYF.